This entry is about one TCR beta chain. There are many counts of this clonotype. The target of this receptor is not known. No clone much larger than this one lies a single base away; base qualities are absent. The TCR beta CDR3 regions were amplified from RNA transcripts. A first-round RT-PCR of the TCR CDR3 used the HTBI primer set with the Qiagen OneStep RT-PCR kit. Libraries were constructed in a second round of multiplex PCR, after which size selection and purification were carried out. Paired-end sequencing of the libraries was performed with 100 bp reads on an Illumina HiSeq2000. Per the source publication's procedure: Raw data were processed with SOAPnuke, discarding reads with adapters, uncalled bases, mean Phred below 15, or no exact constant-primer or identifier match. High-quality paired reads were merged with COPE v1.2.5, and unique nucleotide sequences were defined as clonotypes. Clonotypes were aligned to IMGT TRBV, TRBD and TRBJ reference segments using MiTCR v1.1. The analysis included only V-J combinations with a frequency above 0.0001, which together covered approximately 99% of the repertoires. A TCS score was defined as the ratio of F50 (clonal expansion) to E x V (chaos), with BLOSUM62-based TCRdist applied between CDR3 peptides within each V-J. Welch's t-statistics and random forest reduced some 510 V-J features to roughly 13, which were used in a naive Bayes classifier (R e1071). Using fastp at Q25 and MiXCR, TCRdb reprocessed the public reads and kept productive beta chains. Each record represents a unique CDR3 protein, reported with the most common genes and DNA among its rows. The V and J calls shown here were made by TCRdb, not taken from the authors' results. In this sample the table shows hundreds of thousands of distinct CDR3 sequences, less than 20% of which occur a single time. Of the sample, around an eighth is held by the ten largest clones.

Graves' hyperthyroidism was defined as stable when no progression to ophthalmopathy occurred over 18 months of follow-up. Hyperthyroidism patients were newly diagnosed, with disease duration under 2 months, and aged 18 to 65 years. Any patient with an uncontrolled infection, another autoimmune disease, pregnancy or lactation was excluded. Diagnoses relied on clinical symptoms, serum thyroxine and TRAb, thyroid ultrasound and orbital computed tomography. Ficoll-Paque density gradient centrifugation was used to isolate PBMCs from about 10 ml of fresh peripheral blood. Total RNA was extracted using Trizol reagent, and RNA quality was assessed on an Agilent 2100 Bioanalyzer. This sample was taken from a study of T cells in Graves' hyperthyroidism and ophthalmopathy (dated by TCRdb to 2018 to 2020). About the investigation overall: Peripheral blood was collected at initial diagnosis, before any treatment. An independent validation cohort of under 20 hyperthyroidism patients and roughly 16 patients who later progressed to ophthalmopathy tested prospective prediction of ophthalmopathy. In several Graves' hyperthyroidism patients, the study also compared T-cell repertoires from thyroid tissue with T-cell repertoires from blood. Once sampling was done, hyperthyroidism patients were given methimazole at a starting dose of 30 mg daily, whereas ophthalmopathy patients were given high-dose intravenous methylprednisolone. TCR V-J signatures able to tell the groups apart were searched for in a discovery cohort of 90 to 100 patients, of whom more than 40 had Graves' ophthalmopathy and roughly 59 had stable Graves' hyperthyroidism. For training and testing, the approximately 92 patients in the discovery cohort were randomly divided in a 7:3 ratio. According to the paper, TCR Vbeta CDR3 sequencing was carried out on some 140 peripheral blood samples, which came from fewer than 50 ophthalmopathy, approximately 72 hyperthyroidism and roughly 17 progressor patients.

The germline V gene (reference sequence) specifies MNHEY as CDR1 and SMNVEV as CDR2. Trimming at the junction amounts to 7 bases on V and 2 bases on J, and the germline ends lie 10 bases apart. Measured from the cysteine to the phenylalanine, the CDR3 is 13 residues long. Kept here is only the CDR3 DNA, which spans 39 bases and is read in frame from base 1. The study at large found these results: A 13 V-J signature model separated ophthalmopathy from stable hyperthyroidism, with around 90% sensitivity and roughly 84% specificity in cross-validation and 80%/75% in testing. During validation, the model predicted progression to ophthalmopathy a median of around 7 months ahead of onset, with almost 71% sensitivity and 72% to 80% specificity. No statistical method was used to set the sample size in advance, and investigators knew the group allocation. Most expanded thyroid clonotypes (frequency above 0.001) were also detected in blood, a finding suggesting that blood repertoires may reflect thyroid immune responses.

Sequencing used blood. The chain links TRBV27 with TRBJ2-3; the D gene cannot be resolved reliably. This TCR was recovered from a woman aged 18-35 years with Graves' hyperthyroidism. The CDR3 protein sequence reads: CASTQINTDTQYF. The DNA reads as follows: TGTGCCAGCACCCAAATAAACACAGATACGCAGTATTTT.